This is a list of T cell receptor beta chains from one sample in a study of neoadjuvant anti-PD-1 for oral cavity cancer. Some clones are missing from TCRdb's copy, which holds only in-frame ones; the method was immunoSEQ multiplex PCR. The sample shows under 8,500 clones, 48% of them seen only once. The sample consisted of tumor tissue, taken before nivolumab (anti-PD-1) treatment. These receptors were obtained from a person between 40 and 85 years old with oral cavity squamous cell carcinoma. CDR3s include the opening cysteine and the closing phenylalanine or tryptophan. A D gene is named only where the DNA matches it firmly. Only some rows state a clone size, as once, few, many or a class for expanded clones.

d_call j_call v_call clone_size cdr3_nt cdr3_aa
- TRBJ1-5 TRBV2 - TGTGCCAGCAGTGTTCCTTATCAGCCCCAGCATTTT CASSVPYQPQHF
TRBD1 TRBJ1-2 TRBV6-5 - TGTGCCAGCAAGATGGGACAGGTCTATGGCTACACCTTC CASKMGQVYGYTF
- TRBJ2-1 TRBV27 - TGTGCCAGCAGTTATCCAGGGGGGTTCGAGCAGTTCTTC CASSYPGGFEQFF
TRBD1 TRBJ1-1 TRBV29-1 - TGCAGCGTTGACCGGACAGGAGGATACACTGAAGCTTTCTTT CSVDRTGGYTEAFF
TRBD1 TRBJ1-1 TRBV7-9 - TGTGCCAGCAGCTTTTCCGGGACAGGGGGCGGGACTGAAGCTTTCTTT CASSFSGTGGGTEAFF
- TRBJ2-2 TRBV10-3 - TGTGCCATCAGTGATGTAGGGTCTTTGAACACCGGGGAGCTGTTTTTT CAISDVGSLNTGELFF
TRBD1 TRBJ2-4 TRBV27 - TGTGCCAGCAGTCCAGGGACAGGGGGAGCCAAAAACATTCAGTACTTC CASSPGTGGAKNIQYF
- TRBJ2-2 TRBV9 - TGTGCCAGCAGCCCCCGGGCTTTCGACACCGGGGAGCTGTTTTTT CASSPRAFDTGELFF
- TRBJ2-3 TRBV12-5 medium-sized TGTGCTAGTGGTTTGGGACAGGTTAGCACAGATACGCAGTATTTT CASGLGQVSTDTQYF
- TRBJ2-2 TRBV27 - TGTGCCAGCAGTTTATTAACCGGGGAGCTGTTTTTT CASSLLTGELFF
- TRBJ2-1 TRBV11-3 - TGTGCCAGCAGCTTAGTCCCGCTGGCGGAGCAGTTCTTC CASSLVPLAEQFF
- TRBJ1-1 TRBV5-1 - TGCGCCAGCACTTGGCAGAACATGAACACTGAAGCTTTCTTT CASTWQNMNTEAFF
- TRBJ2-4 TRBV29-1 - TGCAGCGTTGCGAGGGGGAGCCTACTAGCCAAAAACATTCAGTACTTC CSVARGSLLAKNIQYF